Here is one T cell receptor beta chain with its context. The antigen is not known. This sample was taken from a study of cytomegalovirus exposure and HLA in healthy donors. The PCR used 60 Vbeta and 13 Jbeta primers. Libraries were prepared by immunoSEQ multiplex PCR; TCRdb keeps only in-frame clonotypes and omits some of them. The data contain some 170,000 clones, more than 80% of them singletons. Trimming removed 0 bases at V and 6 bases at J, with 9 bases between. The germline V gene has CDR1 SGHRS and CDR2 YFSETQ. The CDR3 is 14 residues long. Whole-study results and caveats: A further, later analysis showed that HLA-associated TCR beta chains (compared with equally common others) were more clonally expanded. Another analysis was done later, and it associated approximately 15,000 TCR beta sequences with HLA alleles at 0.05 false discovery rate. A list of roughly 160 TCR beta chains associated with cytomegalovirus was given.

The rearrangement links TRBV5-1 to TRBJ1-4; D unresolved. Sequenced input: PBMCs. The sequence derives from a young woman in good health and CMV-seronegative. The CDR3 bases are TGCGCCAGCAGCTTGGAAGGTCGGGATGAAAAACTGTTTTTT. It translates to CASSLEGRDEKLFF.